This T cell receptor beta chain is from a study of T cell clonotyping in hematopoietic cell transplantation. Study details: Recipients' pretransplant samples followed cytoreduction. Overall study results and limits: Graft donor and pretransplant recipient Inverse Simpson Index values predicted broader posttransplant TCR diversity. No sorting was done, leaving CD4 and CD8 contributions mixed.

The CDR3 loop spans 12 amino acids. Trimming left V 3 bases short and J 4 bases short, with 9 bases between. Germline V gene data show CDR1 as GTSNPN and CDR2 as SVGIG (reference sequence). A note on this clone: Its antigen is unidentified.

TCRdb's table, derived via immunoSEQ multiplex PCR, lists solely in-frame clones and lacks some. The table records about 45,000 clones, approximately 80% of them present only once. Time point indicated: recipient sample about 28 days before transplant, after cytoreduction. Recipient blood drawn about 28 days pretransplant and days 30, 100, 180 after. The chain uses TRBV30 and TRBJ2-5, with D possibly matching TRBD1 (5 bases). Sequencing used peripheral blood mononuclear cells, obtained before stem cell transplant. The receptor was derived from a man aged 60-69 years with myelodysplastic syndrome. Some clones in this sample may be carry-over from other donors' samples. The CDR3 sequence: CAWRGRGETQYF. CDR3 sequence (DNA): TGTGCCTGGAGGGGGCGAGGAGAGACCCAGTACTTC. Using reference TRBV30 and TRBJ2-5 for the parts outside the CDR3, the full variable domain is SQTIHQWPATLVQPVGSPLSLECTVEGTSNPNLYWYRQAAGRGLQLLFYSVGIGQISSEVPQNLSASRPQDRQFILSSKKLLLSDSGFYLCAWRGRGETQYFGPGTRLLVL.